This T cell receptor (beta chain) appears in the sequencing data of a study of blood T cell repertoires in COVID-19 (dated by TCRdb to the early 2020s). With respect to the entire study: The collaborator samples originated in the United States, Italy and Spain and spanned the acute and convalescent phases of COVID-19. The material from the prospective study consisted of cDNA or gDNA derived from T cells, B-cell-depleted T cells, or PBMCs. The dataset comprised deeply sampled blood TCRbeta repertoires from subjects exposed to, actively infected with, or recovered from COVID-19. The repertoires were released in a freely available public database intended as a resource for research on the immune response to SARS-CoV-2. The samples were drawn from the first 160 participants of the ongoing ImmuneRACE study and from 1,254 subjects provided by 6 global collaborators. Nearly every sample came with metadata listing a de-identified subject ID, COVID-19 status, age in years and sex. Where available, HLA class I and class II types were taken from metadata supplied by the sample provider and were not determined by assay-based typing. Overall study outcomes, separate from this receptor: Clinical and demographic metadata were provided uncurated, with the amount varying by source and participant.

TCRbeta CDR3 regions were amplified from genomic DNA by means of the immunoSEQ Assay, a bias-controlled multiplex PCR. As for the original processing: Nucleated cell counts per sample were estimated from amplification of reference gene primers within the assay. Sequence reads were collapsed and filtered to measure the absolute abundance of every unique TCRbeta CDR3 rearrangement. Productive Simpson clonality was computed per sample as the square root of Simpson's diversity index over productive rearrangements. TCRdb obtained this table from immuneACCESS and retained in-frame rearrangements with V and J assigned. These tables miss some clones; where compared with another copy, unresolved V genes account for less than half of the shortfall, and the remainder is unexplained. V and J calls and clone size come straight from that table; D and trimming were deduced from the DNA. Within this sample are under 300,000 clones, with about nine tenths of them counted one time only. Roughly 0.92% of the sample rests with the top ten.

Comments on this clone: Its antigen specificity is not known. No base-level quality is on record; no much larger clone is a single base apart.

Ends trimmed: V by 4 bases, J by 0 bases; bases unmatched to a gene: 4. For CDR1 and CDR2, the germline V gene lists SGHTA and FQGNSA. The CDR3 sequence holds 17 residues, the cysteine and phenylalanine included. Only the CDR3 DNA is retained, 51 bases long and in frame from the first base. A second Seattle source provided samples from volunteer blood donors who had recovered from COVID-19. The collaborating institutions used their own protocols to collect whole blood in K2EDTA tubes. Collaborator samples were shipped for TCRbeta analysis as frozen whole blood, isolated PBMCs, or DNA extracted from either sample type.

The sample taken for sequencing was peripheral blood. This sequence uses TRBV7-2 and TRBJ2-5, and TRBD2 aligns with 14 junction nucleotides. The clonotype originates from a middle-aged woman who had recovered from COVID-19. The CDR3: CASSSGLAGVYQETQYF. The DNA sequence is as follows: TGTGCCAGCAGCTCGGGACTAGCGGGAGTGTACCAAGAGACCCAGTACTTC.